This TCR beta chain originates from a study of T cell changes during pregnancy in multiple sclerosis (dated by TCRdb to the late 2010s). About the full investigation: The study examined how the T cell repertoire changed over the course of pregnancy in women with multiple sclerosis.

A note on this clone: The specificity of this receptor is unknown. Per-base quality was not reported, and no clone a single base away is much larger than it.

Per the germline V gene, MGHRA is the CDR1 and YSYEKL is the CDR2. Inclusive of the bounding cysteine and phenylalanine, the CDR3 is 16 residues long. The sequence is cut down to CDR3 DNA, 48 bases in frame from base 1. Clipping removes 4 bases from V and 5 bases from J, with 8 as the unmatched junction base count. To prepare the library, the immunoSEQ multiplex PCR assay was applied. TCRdb carries this immuneACCESS record with in-frame sequences only. Its versions omit some clonotypes, under half of them owing to an unresolved V gene in the studies checked, with the rest unexplained. The sample table holds 40,000 to 45,000 clones, of which roughly 87% were seen once. 1% to 1.5% of the sample is in the top ten clones.

Here the chain combines TRBV4-1 and TRBJ1-5, and 10 junction bases match TRBD1. The specimen was CD4+ T cells from peripheral blood mononuclear cells, collected in the first trimester of pregnancy. The receptor was derived from a female donor with multiple sclerosis, enrolled in a pregnancy study. In nucleotide form, the sequence is TGCGCCAGCAGCCCGGGACAGGGGCCGATGGATCAGCCCCAGCATTTT. The translation is CASSPGQGPMDQPQHF.